This is a list of T cell receptor beta chains from one sample in a study of cytomegalovirus exposure and HLA in healthy donors. Sequencing used immunoSEQ multiplex PCR; TCRdb keeps in-frame clones, though not all of them. The table shows 110,000 to 150,000 clones, with about 95% occurring only once. The material sequenced was PBMCs. All receptors derive from a man aged 18 to 30 in good health and CMV-seropositive. CDR3s include the opening cysteine and the closing phenylalanine or tryptophan. A D gene is named only where the DNA matches it firmly.

D	V	J	CDR3
NA	TRBV7-9	TRBJ2-7	CASSSTGSYEQYF
TRBD1	TRBV27	TRBJ2-7	CASSSQRQGKNYEQYF
NA	TRBV19	TRBJ1-6	CASSISWRIGSPLHF
TRBD1	TRBV2	TRBJ1-4	CASSRGDRGREKLFF
NA	TRBV7-2	TRBJ2-7	CASSLFASGLEQYF
TRBD2	TRBV7-2	TRBJ2-7	CASSLGRRGGWEQYF
NA	TRBV5-1	TRBJ2-7	CASSATGEGAYEQYF
TRBD1	TRBV7-9	TRBJ1-2	CASDRQGGYGYTF
NA	TRBV4-2	TRBJ2-4	CASTSVGRGNIQYF
NA	TRBV10-2	TRBJ2-2	CASSDRVDGTGELFF
NA	TRBV14	TRBJ1-6	CASSQAGSSPLHF
TRBD2	TRBV11-2	TRBJ2-3	CASSLVAGGWTDTQYF
TRBD2	TRBV2	TRBJ2-3	CASPRGTSGSDTQYF
NA	TRBV7-2	TRBJ2-3	CASSQAGESTDTQYF
TRBD2	TRBV5-1	TRBJ2-2	CASSLTSGVGGELFF
TRBD1	TRBV6-1	TRBJ2-7	CASRPGTDPYEQYF
NA	TRBV10-3	TRBJ2-7	CAISESTAGGYEQYF
TRBD2	TRBV7-8	TRBJ2-3	CASSLLAGGTDTQYF
NA	TRBV6-6	TRBJ2-3	CASGAEDTQYF
NA	TRBV6-6	TRBJ2-2	CATHGFTGELFF
NA	TRBV29-1	TRBJ2-1	CSVEKVLVYHNEQFF
NA	TRBV11-1	TRBJ1-5	CASSLDSYQPQHF
TRBD2	TRBV18	TRBJ2-5	CASSPLAGGVRETQYF
TRBD2	TRBV27	TRBJ2-1	CASRSLGASGLYNEQFF
NA	TRBV7-9	TRBJ2-3	CASSSLNERGTGTDTQYF
TRBD1	TRBV7-9	TRBJ2-5	CASSSRLRGQGQETQYF
TRBD2	TRBV2	TRBJ2-1	CASSESGGNSYNEQFF
NA	TRBV30	TRBJ2-1	CAWSAIGTLLPEQFF
NA	TRBV27	TRBJ1-2	CASSLLRQPYGYTF
NA	TRBV9	TRBJ1-4	CASSVREGFNEKLFF
TRBD2	TRBV10-3	TRBJ2-3	CAPSCGRGTDTQYF
NA	TRBV7-2	TRBJ2-5	CASSLAYSGLTTQYF
NA	TRBV14	TRBJ1-2	CASSQDRGTRVYGYTF
NA	TRBV28	TRBJ2-7	CASSSPGTLSYEQYF
NA	TRBV28	TRBJ1-1	CASSSGRNEAFF
TRBD2	TRBV5-1	TRBJ2-3	CASGVETSVTDTQYF
NA	TRBV9	TRBJ2-7	CASSVGQSDYEQYF
TRBD2	TRBV19	TRBJ2-2	CASSLASGIGFTGELFF
TRBD2	TRBV10-3	TRBJ2-3	CAISEFAGGADTQYF
NA	TRBV30	TRBJ2-5	CAWSVRGLYQETQYF
NA	TRBV5-1	TRBJ1-2	CASSLDTGGVYGYTF
NA	TRBV5-6	TRBJ2-7	CASSLQGWMGAGYEQYF
TRBD1	TRBV29-1	TRBJ1-4	CSVDTGTGGPSGLEKLFF
TRBD1	TRBV5-1	TRBJ1-1	CASSLSPGGANTEAFF
TRBD2	TRBV2	TRBJ2-1	CASREREGGYNEQFF
TRBD1	TRBV5-1	TRBJ2-5	CASSLHRGPRETQYF
NA	TRBV19	TRBJ2-1	CASRPAGSLAEQFF
NA	TRBV29-1	TRBJ2-3	CSVAGTSQSSTDTQYF
TRBD2	TRBV6-1	TRBJ2-1	CASSELAGSYNEQFF